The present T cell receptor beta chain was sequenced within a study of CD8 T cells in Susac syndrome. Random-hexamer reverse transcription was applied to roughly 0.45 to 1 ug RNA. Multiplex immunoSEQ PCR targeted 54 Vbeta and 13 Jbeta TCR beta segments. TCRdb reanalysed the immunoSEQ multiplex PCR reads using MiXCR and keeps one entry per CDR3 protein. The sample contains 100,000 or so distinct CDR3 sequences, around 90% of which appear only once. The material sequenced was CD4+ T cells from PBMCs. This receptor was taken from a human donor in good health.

In nucleotides, the CDR3 is TGTGCCAGCAGCCCAAGTCGCAGAGATGATGAGACCCAGTACTTC. It translates to CASSPSRRDDETQYF. This chain links TRBV7-7 with TRBJ2-5; D unresolved. The germline V gene has CDR1 SSHAT and CDR2 FNYEAQ (reference sequence). The CDR3 totals 15 residues. The V gene lost 5 bases and the J gene lost 5 bases, with 18 bases spanning the gap.